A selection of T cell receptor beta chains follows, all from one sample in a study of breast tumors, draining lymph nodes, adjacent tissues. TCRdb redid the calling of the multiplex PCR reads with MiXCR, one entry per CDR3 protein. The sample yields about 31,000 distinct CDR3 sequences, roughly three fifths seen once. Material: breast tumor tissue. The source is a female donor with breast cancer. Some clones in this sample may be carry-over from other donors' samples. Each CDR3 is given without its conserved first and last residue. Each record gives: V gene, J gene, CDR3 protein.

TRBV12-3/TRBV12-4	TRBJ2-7	ASSLGTEQY
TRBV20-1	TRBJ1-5	SAATYSNQPQH
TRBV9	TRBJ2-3	ASSVEASVSTDTQY
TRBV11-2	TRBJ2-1	ASSLRGVTGQIVSGNEQF
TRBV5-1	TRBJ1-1	ASSSRTGANTEAF
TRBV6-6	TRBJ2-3	ASRLLAASTDTQY
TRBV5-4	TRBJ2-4	ASSEGLAKNIQY
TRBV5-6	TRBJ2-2	ASRLWDRDGGELF
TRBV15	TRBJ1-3	ATSREGLGGSGNTIY
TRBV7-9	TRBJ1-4	ASSLLSTTGEKLF
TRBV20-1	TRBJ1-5	SAPDRAPNQPQH
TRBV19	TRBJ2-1	ASSRWAGGTEQF
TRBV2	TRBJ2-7	ASKAGGSTYEQY
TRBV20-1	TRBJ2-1	SARVASGRNEQF
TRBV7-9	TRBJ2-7	ASSLSGRAYEQY
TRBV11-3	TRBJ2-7	ASSLGLGESGEQY